This T cell receptor beta chain was found in a study of blood T cell repertoires in COVID-19. At the level of the study: Spain, Italy and the United States supplied samples that represented acute and convalescent COVID-19. T cells, B-cell-depleted T cells, or PBMCs supplied cDNA or gDNA.

Study processing details: Cell counts per sample came from amplifying reference gene primers. Produced via immunoSEQ multiplex PCR; TCRdb's table is partial and in-frame only. V and J calls and clone size come straight from that table; D and trimming were deduced from the DNA. This sample carries some 96,000 clones, roughly 87% of them seen once, and the ten largest clones take approximately 7.3%. V was clipped by 0 bases and J by 4 bases; unmatched bases: 3. From germline, CDR1 is SGHKS and CDR2 YYEKEE (reference sequence). The CDR3 length is 15 residues. The chain is built from TRBV5-5 and TRBJ2-5, with TRBD2 identical over 10 bases. The sample was peripheral blood. This sequence originates from a young man in a cohort sampled during active COVID-19. Here the CDR3 reads CASSLGLAGAETQYF. CDR3 nucleotides: TGTGCCAGCAGCTTGGGGCTAGCGGGGGCAGAGACCCAGTACTTC.